A selection of T cell receptor beta chains follows, all from one sample in a study of T cell changes during pregnancy in multiple sclerosis. The protocol was immunoSEQ multiplex PCR, while the TCRdb copy is restricted to in-frame clones and leaves out a portion. The sample has some 67,000 clones; under 95% are singletons. The sample consisted of peripheral blood, taken after pregnancy. The source of these receptors is a female donor with multiple sclerosis, enrolled in a pregnancy study. The CDR3 runs from the conserved cysteine through the conserved F or W. The D gene is left open where the match is weak. Clone size appears in some rows only: once, few, many, or a class for an expanded clone.

v_gene,d_gene,j_gene,abundance,len,CDR3nt,CDR3aa
TRBV28,-,TRBJ2-7,-,13,TGTGCCAGCAGGTCGACAGTATCCTACGAGCAGTACTTC,CASRSTVSYEQYF
TRBV19,TRBD2,TRBJ2-1,-,16,TGTGCCAGTAGTACCCCCGGGACTAGCGGGAGCCATGAGCAGTTCTTC,CASSTPGTSGSHEQFF
TRBV18,TRBD1,TRBJ1-2,few,13,TGTGCCAGCTCTACAGGGGACATCTATGGCTACACCTTC,CASSTGDIYGYTF
TRBV2,-,TRBJ1-5,-,13,TGTGCCAGCAGTCCCAATAGCAATCAGCCCCAGCATTTT,CASSPNSNQPQHF
TRBV10-3,TRBD2,TRBJ2-7,-,15,TGTGCCATCAACCGCGGACTAGCGGGATCCCGAGAGCAGTACTTC,CAINRGLAGSREQYF
TRBV27,TRBD2,TRBJ2-1,-,15,TGTGCCAGCAGTTTGGGACTAGCGACGTACAATGAGCAGTTCTTC,CASSLGLATYNEQFF
TRBV11-2,TRBD1,TRBJ2-5,-,15,TGTGCCAGCAGCTTCGGACAGGGGGCGAAAGAGACCCAGTACTTC,CASSFGQGAKETQYF
TRBV28,-,TRBJ2-5,-,13,TGTGCCAGCACGACAGGACACCAAGAGACCCAGTACTTC,CASTTGHQETQYF
TRBV10-3,TRBD1,TRBJ2-3,-,15,TGTGCCATCAGTCTCCGGGACAGGGTAGCAGATACGCAGTATTTT,CAISLRDRVADTQYF
TRBV27,-,TRBJ1-5,-,15,TGTGCCAGCAGTACTGTACGGGAGGACAATCAGCCCCAGCATTTT,CASSTVREDNQPQHF
TRBV4-1,-,TRBJ2-7,-,11,TGCGCCAGCAGCCAAGGACAAGAGCAGTACTTC,CASSQGQEQYF
TRBV19,-,TRBJ1-2,few,12,TGTGCCAGTAGACAGTTGCACTATGGCTACACCTTC,CASRQLHYGYTF
TRBV27,-,TRBJ1-1,few,14,TGTGCCAGCAGTTTCAGTCAGGGGATCGCTGAAGCTTTCTTT,CASSFSQGIAEAFF
TRBV5-6,TRBD1,TRBJ2-2,-,16,TGTGCCAGCAGCTTGGGTGACAGGGGTAACACCGGGGAGCTGTTTTTT,CASSLGDRGNTGELFF
TRBV11-3,-,TRBJ1-3,-,15,TGTGCCAGCAGCCACAACCGGGACTCTGGAAACACCATATATTTT,CASSHNRDSGNTIYF
TRBV9,TRBD2,TRBJ2-7,-,15,TGTGCCAGCAGCCCGGGACTAGCGGGAGTGGGCGAGCAGTACTTC,CASSPGLAGVGEQYF
TRBV28,TRBD1,TRBJ2-5,-,16,TGTGCCAGCAGTCCTCCGGACAGGGGCGCGCGAGAGACCCAGTACTTC,CASSPPDRGARETQYF
TRBV6-5,-,TRBJ2-5,-,13,TGTGCCAGCACCCCTCGCCGGAGGGAGACCCAGTACTTC,CASTPRRRETQYF
TRBV28,TRBD1,TRBJ1-2,-,14,TGTGCCAGCGGAAGACAGGGGAGGGCCTATGGCTACACCTTC,CASGRQGRAYGYTF
TRBV9,TRBD2,TRBJ2-3,-,15,TGTGCCAGCAGCTTTAGCGGGAGGCCTACAGATACGCAGTATTTT,CASSFSGRPTDTQYF
TRBV28,TRBD1,TRBJ1-2,-,13,TGTGCCGTCCGGGACAGAGCTAACTATGGCTACACCTTC,CAVRDRANYGYTF
TRBV2,TRBD1,TRBJ2-5,-,13,TGTGCCAGCACCAGGGGGCCCCAAGAGACCCAGTACTTC,CASTRGPQETQYF
TRBV28,-,TRBJ2-3,-,13,TGTGCCAGCAGCAGGGCGGGCACAGATACGCAGTATTTT,CASSRAGTDTQYF
TRBV5-1,TRBD1,TRBJ1-2,-,13,TGCGCCAGCAGCTTAACAGGGGTCTATGGCTACACCTTC,CASSLTGVYGYTF
TRBV28,-,TRBJ1-5,-,14,TGTGCCAGCAAAAGTTCCTATAGCAATCAGCCCCAGCATTTT,CASKSSYSNQPQHF
TRBV25-1,-,TRBJ1-2,-,14,TGTGCCAGCAGTTCTGACTTAGCTAACTATGGCTACACCTTC,CASSSDLANYGYTF
TRBV6-6,-,TRBJ1-4,-,11,TGTGCCACCAGACTTGTAGAAAAACTGTTTTTT,CATRLVEKLFF
TRBV2,-,TRBJ1-2,once,13,TGTGCCAGCAGTGAACGGAGTGAAAGGGGCTACACCTTC,CASSERSERGYTF
TRBV5-5,TRBD1,TRBJ2-7,-,13,TGTGCCAGCAGCTATGGGACAGCCTACGAGCAGTACTTC,CASSYGTAYEQYF
TRBV7-9,-,TRBJ1-1,-,13,TGTGCCAGCAGCTCGGAGGGGAACACTGAAGCTTTCTTT,CASSSEGNTEAFF
TRBV7-8,TRBD2,TRBJ2-7,-,17,TGTGCCAGCAGCTTAATCGGACTAGCGGACCTACCCTACGAGCAGTACTTC,CASSLIGLADLPYEQYF
TRBV25-1,-,TRBJ1-2,-,13,TGTGCCAGCAGCTATGACAGTGGCTATGGCTACACCTTC,CASSYDSGYGYTF
TRBV7-9,TRBD1,TRBJ1-1,-,14,TGTGCCAGCAGCTTGACAGGGGAAGACACTGAAGCTTTCTTT,CASSLTGEDTEAFF
TRBV2,-,TRBJ2-3,once,12,TGTGCCAGTGACAGAGGCACAGATACGCAGTATTTT,CASDRGTDTQYF
TRBV5-5,TRBD1,TRBJ1-4,-,16,TGTGCCAGCAGCCTGAGGACAGGATGGGACAATGAAAAACTGTTTTTT,CASSLRTGWDNEKLFF
TRBV19,TRBD1,TRBJ2-7,-,16,TGTGCCAGTAGTATATCCACAGGGGGGCTCTCCTACGAGCAGTACTTC,CASSISTGGLSYEQYF
TRBV21-1,-,TRBJ2-7,-,14,TGTGCCAGCAGCACTGCCAGGGAAAACTACGAGCAGTACTTC,CASSTARENYEQYF
TRBV27,TRBD2,TRBJ2-1,-,15,TGTGCCAGCAGTTTATCAGCGGGACCCTACAATGAGCAGTTCTTC,CASSLSAGPYNEQFF
TRBV4-1,-,TRBJ1-5,-,15,TGCGCCAGCAGCCTTGAGTACAGGGGCAATCAGCCCCAGCATTTT,CASSLEYRGNQPQHF
TRBV28,-,TRBJ2-1,-,16,TGTGCCAGCAGGCCAGTCGGCGGACTGGACTACAATGAGCAGTTCTTC,CASRPVGGLDYNEQFF
TRBV11-2,-,TRBJ2-2,-,16,TGTGCCAGCAGCTTAGATGGGAGACGGGAAACCGGGGAGCTGTTTTTT,CASSLDGRRETGELFF
TRBV9,-,TRBJ1-5,-,14,TGTGCCAGCACCCAGGGGTTAGGGAATCAGCCCCAGCATTTT,CASTQGLGNQPQHF
TRBV2,-,TRBJ2-3,-,13,TGTGCCAGCAGTGATTCGGACTTCGATACGCAGTATTTT,CASSDSDFDTQYF
TRBV19,-,TRBJ2-1,-,13,TGTGCCAGTAGTAGGGGCCCTAACAATGAGCAGTTCTTC,CASSRGPNNEQFF
TRBV6-5,TRBD1,TRBJ1-2,-,13,TGTGCCAGCATAAGGGGACAGAACTATGGCTACACCTTC,CASIRGQNYGYTF
TRBV5-1,-,TRBJ1-1,-,14,TGCGCCAGCAGGGAGGGTATGATGAACACTGAAGCTTTCTTT,CASREGMMNTEAFF
TRBV6-5,TRBD2,TRBJ2-1,-,13,TGTGCCGTGGGACGGGACTACTACAATGAGCAGTTCTTC,CAVGRDYYNEQFF
TRBV11-2,-,TRBJ2-3,-,13,TGTGCCAGCAGCCCCAGCGGCACAGATACGCAGTATTTT,CASSPSGTDTQYF
TRBV6-1,TRBD1,TRBJ1-1,-,15,TGTGCCAGCAGCGAACAGGGGGCCAGAGACACTGAAGCTTTCTTT,CASSEQGARDTEAFF
TRBV12-5,-,TRBJ2-3,-,13,TGTGCTAGTGCAGGGCCCCGCACAGATACGCAGTATTTT,CASAGPRTDTQYF
TRBV27,TRBD2,TRBJ2-7,-,14,TGTGCCAGCAGTCCCTCGGGGGGAGTCAACGAGCAGTACTTC,CASSPSGGVNEQYF
TRBV4-1,-,TRBJ2-3,-,15,TGCGCCAGCAGCCAAGCCGAGGTAGTCGGTCTTACGCAGTATTTT,CASSQAEVVGLTQYF